A single sample is the source of the 5 T cell receptor beta chains below, sequenced in a study of T cell responses to AZD1222 COVID-19 vaccine. The assay was immunoSEQ multiplex PCR, and TCRdb's table has in-frame clones only and misses some. The data show approximately 130,000 clones, with 93% seen just once and around 3.1% held by the top ten. The sample in question was peripheral blood, obtained on day 0 of AZD1222 vaccination. These receptors were obtained from an adult in good health.

This rearrangement joins TRBV2 to TRBJ1-2; TRBD1 is a possible D gene (5 bases). There are 14 residues in the CDR3. Germline V gene data show CDR1 as SNHLY and CDR2 as FYNNEI. V lost 4 bases and J lost 7, with 16 bases in between. CDR3 loop: CASSGKGRLLGYTF. The CDR3 DNA reads TGTGCCAGCAGTGGGAAGGGACGGCTTCTTGGCTACACCTTC.

The V call is TRBV7-2, the J call TRBJ2-2; 9 nucleotides line up with TRBD2. The germline V gene has CDR1 SGHTA and CDR2 FQGNSA. The CDR3 has 15 residues. Trimming removed 4 bases from V and 6 bases from J; junction bases left unmatched: 6. CDR3 loop: CASSSRAGGPGELFF. CDR3 DNA sequence: TGTGCCAGCAGCTCACGGGCGGGAGGGCCCGGGGAGCTGTTTTTT.

The rearrangement joins TRBV5-8 to TRBJ1-2, with D uncertain. The CDR3 runs 13 residues. Germline V gene sequence: CDR1 SGHTS, CDR2 YDEGEE. V was shortened by 1 base and J by 4 bases, with 8 bases between the two germline ends. The CDR3 coding sequence is TGTGCCAGCAGCTTGTTGGGGTTCTATGGCTACACCTTC. Protein product: CASSLLGFYGYTF.

This clone was observed a single time. The gene calls are TRBV5-1 and TRBJ1-2, with 9 nucleotides matching TRBD1. With 0 bases clipped from V and 6 bases from J, the junction kept 6 bases outside the gene matches. This CDR3 is built from 15 residues. The germline CDR1 and CDR2 sequences are SGHRS and YFSETQ. CDR3: CASSLGYRGQDGYTF. CDR3 DNA: TGCGCCAGCAGCTTGGGCTACAGGGGGCAAGATGGCTACACCTTC.

The chain links TRBV7-2 to TRBJ1-2; 8 positions agree with TRBD1. Germline V gene sequence: CDR1 SGHTA, CDR2 FQGNSA. This CDR3 has 13 residues. J lost 5 bases, V lost 5 bases, and 4 bases had no gene match. CDR3 region: CASSLDREYGYTF. CDR3 DNA: TGTGCCAGCAGCCTGGACAGGGAGTATGGCTACACCTTC. Drawing the rest from reference TRBV7-2 and TRBJ1-2, the complete variable domain is GAGVSQSPSNKVTEKGKDVELRCDPISGHTALYWYRQSLGQGLEFLIYFQGNSAPDKSGLPSDRFSAERTGGSVSTLTIQRTQQEDSAVYLCASSLDREYGYTFGSGTRLTVV.